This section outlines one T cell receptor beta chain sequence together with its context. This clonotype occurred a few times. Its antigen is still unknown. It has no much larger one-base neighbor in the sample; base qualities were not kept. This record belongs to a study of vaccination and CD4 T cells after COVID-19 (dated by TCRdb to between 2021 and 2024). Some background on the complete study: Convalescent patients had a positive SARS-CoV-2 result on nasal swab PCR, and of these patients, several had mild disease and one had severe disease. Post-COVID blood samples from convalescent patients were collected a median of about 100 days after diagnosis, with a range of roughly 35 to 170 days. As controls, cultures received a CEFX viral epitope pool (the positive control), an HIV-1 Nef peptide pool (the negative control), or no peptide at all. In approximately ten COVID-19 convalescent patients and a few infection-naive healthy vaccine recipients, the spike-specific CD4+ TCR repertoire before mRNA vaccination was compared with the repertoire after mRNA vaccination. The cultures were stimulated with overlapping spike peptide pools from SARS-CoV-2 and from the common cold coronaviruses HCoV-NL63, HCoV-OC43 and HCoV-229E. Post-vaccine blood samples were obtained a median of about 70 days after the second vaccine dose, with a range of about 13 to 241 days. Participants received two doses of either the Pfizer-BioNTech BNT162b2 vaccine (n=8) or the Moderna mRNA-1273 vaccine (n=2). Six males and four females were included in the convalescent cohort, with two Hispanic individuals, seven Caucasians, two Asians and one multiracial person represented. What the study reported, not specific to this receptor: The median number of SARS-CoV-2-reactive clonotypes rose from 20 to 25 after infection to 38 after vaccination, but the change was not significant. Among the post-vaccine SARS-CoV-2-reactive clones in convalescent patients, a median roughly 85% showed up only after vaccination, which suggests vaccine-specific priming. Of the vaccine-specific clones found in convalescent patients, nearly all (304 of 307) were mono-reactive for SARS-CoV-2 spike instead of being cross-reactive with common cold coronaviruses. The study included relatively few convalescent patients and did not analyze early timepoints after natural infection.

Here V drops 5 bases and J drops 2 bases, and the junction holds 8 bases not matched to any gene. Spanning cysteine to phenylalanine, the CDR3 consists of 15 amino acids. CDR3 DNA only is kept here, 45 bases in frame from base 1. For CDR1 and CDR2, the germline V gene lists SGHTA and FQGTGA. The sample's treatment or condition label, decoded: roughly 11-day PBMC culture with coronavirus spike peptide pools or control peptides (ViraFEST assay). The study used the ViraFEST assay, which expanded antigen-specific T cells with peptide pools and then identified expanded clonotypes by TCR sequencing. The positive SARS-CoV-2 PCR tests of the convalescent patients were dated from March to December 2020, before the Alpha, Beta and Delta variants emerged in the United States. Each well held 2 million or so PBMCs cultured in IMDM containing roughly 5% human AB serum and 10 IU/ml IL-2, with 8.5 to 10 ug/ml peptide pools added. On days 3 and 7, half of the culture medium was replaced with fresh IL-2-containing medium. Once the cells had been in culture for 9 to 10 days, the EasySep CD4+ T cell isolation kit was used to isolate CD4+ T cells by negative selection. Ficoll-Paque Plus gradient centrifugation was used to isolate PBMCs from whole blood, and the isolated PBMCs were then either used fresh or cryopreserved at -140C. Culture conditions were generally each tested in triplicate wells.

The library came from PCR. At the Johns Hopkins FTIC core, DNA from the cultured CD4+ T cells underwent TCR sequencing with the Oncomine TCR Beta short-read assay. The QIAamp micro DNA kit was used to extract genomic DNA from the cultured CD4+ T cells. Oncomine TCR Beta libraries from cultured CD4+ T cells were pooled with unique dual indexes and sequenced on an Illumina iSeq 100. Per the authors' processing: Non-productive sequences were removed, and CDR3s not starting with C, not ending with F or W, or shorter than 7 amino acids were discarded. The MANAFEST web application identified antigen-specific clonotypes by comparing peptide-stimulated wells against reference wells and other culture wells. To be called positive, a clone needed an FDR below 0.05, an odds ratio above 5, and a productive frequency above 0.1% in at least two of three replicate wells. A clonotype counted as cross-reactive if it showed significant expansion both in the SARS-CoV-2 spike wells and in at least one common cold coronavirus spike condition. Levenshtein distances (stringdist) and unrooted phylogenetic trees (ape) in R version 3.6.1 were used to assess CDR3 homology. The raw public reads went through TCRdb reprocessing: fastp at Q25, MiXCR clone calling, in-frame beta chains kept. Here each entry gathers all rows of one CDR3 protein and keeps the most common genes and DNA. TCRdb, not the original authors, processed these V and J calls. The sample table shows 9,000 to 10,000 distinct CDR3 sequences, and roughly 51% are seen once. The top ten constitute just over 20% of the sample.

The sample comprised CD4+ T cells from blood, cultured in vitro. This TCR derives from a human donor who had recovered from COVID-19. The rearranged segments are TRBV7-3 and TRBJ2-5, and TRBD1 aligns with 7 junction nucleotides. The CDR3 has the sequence CASSASGTEQETQYF. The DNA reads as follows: TGTGCCAGCAGCGCTTCCGGGACAGAACAAGAGACCCAGTACTTC. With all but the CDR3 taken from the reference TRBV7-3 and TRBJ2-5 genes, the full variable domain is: GAGVSQTPSNKVTEKGKYVELRCDPISGHTALYWYRQSLGQGPEFLIYFQGTGAADDSGLPNDRFFAVRPEGSVSTLKIQRTERGDSAVYLCASSASGTEQETQYFGPGTRLLVL.